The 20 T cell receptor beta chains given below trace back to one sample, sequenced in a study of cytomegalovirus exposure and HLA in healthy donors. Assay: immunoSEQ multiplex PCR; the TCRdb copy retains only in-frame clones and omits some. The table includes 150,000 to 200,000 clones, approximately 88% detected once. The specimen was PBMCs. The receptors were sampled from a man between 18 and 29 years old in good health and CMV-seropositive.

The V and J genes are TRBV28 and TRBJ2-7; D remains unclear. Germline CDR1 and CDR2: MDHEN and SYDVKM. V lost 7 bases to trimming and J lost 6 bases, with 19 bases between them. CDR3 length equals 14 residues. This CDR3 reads CASNLRYSGSEQYF. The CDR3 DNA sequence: TGTGCCAGCAACCTCAGGTACTCAGGATCCGAGCAGTACTTC. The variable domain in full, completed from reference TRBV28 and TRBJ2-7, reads DVKVTQSSRYLVKRTGEKVFLECVQDMDHENMFWYRQDPGLGLRLIYFSYDVKMKEKGDIPEGYSVSREKKERFSLILESASTNQTSMYLCASNLRYSGSEQYFGPGTRLTVT.

CDR3 loop: CASSRQVQETQYF. DNA of the CDR3: TGTGCCAGCAGCCGACAGGTCCAAGAGACCCAGTACTTC. The chain links TRBV7-3 to TRBJ2-5; a weak D match, TRBD1 (6 bases). CDR1 SGHTA and CDR2 FQGTGA come from the germline V gene. Deletions cut 5 bases from V and 1 base from J, with 8 bases between. CDR3 length equals 13 residues. Complete variable domain (other parts from reference TRBV7-3 and TRBJ2-5): GAGVSQTPSNKVTEKGKYVELRCDPISGHTALYWYRQSLGQGPEFLIYFQGTGAADDSGLPNDRFFAVRPEGSVSTLKIQRTERGDSAVYLCASSRQVQETQYFGPGTRLLVL.

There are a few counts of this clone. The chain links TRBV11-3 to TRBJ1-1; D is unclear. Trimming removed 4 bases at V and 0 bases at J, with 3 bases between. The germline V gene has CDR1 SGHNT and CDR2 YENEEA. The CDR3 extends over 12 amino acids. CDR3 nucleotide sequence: TGTGCCAGCAGCTCAATGAACACTGAAGCTTTCTTT. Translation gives CASSSMNTEAFF. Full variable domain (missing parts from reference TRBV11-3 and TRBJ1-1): EAGVVQSPRYKIIEKKQPVAFWCNPISGHNTLYWYLQNLGQGPELLIRYENEEAVDDSQLPKDRFSAERLKGVDSTLKIQPAELGDSAVYLCASSSMNTEAFFGQGTRLTVV.

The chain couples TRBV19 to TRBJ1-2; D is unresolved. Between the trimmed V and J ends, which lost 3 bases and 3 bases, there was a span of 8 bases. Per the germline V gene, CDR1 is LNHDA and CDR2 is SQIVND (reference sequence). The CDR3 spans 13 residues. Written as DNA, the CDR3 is TGTGCCAGTAGTATTTCGGGGTACTATGGCTACACCTTC. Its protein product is CASSISGYYGYTF.

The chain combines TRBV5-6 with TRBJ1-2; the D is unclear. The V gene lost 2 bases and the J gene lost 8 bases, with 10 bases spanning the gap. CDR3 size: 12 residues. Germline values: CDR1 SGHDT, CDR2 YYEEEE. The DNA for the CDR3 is TGTGCCAGCAGCTTAGCGTCGGAAGGCTACACCTTC. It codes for CASSLASEGYTF. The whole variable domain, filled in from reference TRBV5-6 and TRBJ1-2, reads DAGVTQSPTHLIKTRGQQVTLRCSPKSGHDTVSWYQQALGQGPQFIFQYYEEEERQRGNFPDRFSGHQFPNYSSELNVNALLLGDSALYLCASSLASEGYTFGSGTRLTVV.

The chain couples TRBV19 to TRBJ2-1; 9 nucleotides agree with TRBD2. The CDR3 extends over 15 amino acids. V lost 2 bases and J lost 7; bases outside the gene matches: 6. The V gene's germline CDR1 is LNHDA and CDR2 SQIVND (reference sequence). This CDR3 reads CASSIFSGSQNEQFF. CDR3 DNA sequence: TGTGCCAGTAGTATATTTAGCGGGAGTCAGAATGAGCAGTTCTTC.

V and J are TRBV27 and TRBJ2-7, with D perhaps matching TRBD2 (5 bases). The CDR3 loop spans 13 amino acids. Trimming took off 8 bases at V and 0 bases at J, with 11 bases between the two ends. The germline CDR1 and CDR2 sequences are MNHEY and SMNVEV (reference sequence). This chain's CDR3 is CASRTYSSYEQYF. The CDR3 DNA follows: TGTGCCAGCCGGACTTATAGCTCCTACGAGCAGTACTTC.

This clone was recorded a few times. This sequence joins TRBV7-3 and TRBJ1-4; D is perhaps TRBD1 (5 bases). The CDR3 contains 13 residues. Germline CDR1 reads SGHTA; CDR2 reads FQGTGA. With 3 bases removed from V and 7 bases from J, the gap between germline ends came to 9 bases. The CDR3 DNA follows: TGTGCCAGCAGCTTCGTCCAGGGTGAAAAACTGTTTTTT. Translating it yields CASSFVQGEKLFF.

CDR3 nucleotide sequence: TGTGCCAGCAGTTATTACAGGGGACACGGATCGCAGTATTTT. Translating it yields CASSYYRGHGSQYF. V and J are TRBV6-5 and TRBJ2-3; TRBD1 agrees at 7 bases. The CDR3 consists of 14 residues. CDR1 and CDR2 (germline): MNHEY, SVGAGI. The J segment lost 10 bases and the V segment lost 3 bases, leaving 10 bases of the junction unmatched.

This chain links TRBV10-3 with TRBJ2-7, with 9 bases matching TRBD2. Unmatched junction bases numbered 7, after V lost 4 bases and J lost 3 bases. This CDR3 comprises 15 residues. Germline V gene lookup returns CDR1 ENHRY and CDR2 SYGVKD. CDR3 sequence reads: CAISATREGFYEQYF. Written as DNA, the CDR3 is TGTGCCATCAGTGCGACGCGGGAGGGTTTCTACGAGCAGTACTTC.

The CDR3 sequence is CASSLAFGVEQYF. CDR3 nucleotide sequence: TGTGCCAGCAGCTTAGCCTTCGGGGTGGAGCAGTACTTC. The V call is TRBV7-2, the J call TRBJ2-7, with D possibly TRBD2 on 5 matching bases. This CDR3 has 13 residues. Germline V gene sequence: CDR1 SGHTA, CDR2 FQGNSA. Trimming cost V 0 bases and J 7 bases, with 10 bases left between them.

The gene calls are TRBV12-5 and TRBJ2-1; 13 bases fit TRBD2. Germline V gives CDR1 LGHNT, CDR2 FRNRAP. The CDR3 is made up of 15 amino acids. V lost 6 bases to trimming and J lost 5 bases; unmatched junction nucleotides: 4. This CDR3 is CASGPGLAGNNEQFF. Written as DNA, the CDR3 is TGTGCTAGTGGGCCGGGACTAGCGGGGAACAATGAGCAGTTCTTC. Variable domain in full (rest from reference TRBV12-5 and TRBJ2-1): DARVTQTPRHKVTEMGQEVTMRCQPILGHNTVFWYRQTMMQGLELLAYFRNRAPLDDSGMPKDRFSAEMPDATLATLKIQPSEPRDSAVYFCASGPGLAGNNEQFFGPGTRLTVL.

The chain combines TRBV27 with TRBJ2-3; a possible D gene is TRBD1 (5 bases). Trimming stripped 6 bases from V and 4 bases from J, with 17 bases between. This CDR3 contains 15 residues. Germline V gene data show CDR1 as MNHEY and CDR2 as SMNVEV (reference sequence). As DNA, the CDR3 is TGTGCCAGCAGCCGGACAACTTCGAGAGCAGATACGCAGTATTTT. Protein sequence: CASSRTTSRADTQYF.

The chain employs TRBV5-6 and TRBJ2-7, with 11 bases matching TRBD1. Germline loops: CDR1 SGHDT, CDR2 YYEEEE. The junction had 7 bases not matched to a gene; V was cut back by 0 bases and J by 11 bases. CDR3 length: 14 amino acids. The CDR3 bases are TGTGCCAGCAGCTTGGCGGGACAGGGGGAGGCGGAGTACTTC. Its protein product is CASSLAGQGEAEYF.

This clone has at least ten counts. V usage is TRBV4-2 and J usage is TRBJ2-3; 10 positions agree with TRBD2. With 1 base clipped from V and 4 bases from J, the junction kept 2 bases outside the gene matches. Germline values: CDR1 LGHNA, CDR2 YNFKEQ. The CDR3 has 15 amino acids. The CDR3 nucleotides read TGTGCCAGCAGCCAAGCTAGCGGGAGCCCAGATACGCAGTATTTT. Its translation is CASSQASGSPDTQYF.

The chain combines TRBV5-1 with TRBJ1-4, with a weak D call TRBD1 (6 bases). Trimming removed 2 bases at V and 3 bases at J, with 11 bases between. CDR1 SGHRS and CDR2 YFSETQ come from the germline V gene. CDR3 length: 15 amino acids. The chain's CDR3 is CASSLSDRPNEKLFF. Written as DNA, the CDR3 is TGCGCCAGCAGCTTATCGGACAGACCTAATGAAAAACTGTTTTTT.

CDR3 loop: CASSFGSVNTEAFF. CDR3 DNA sequence: TGTGCCAGCAGCTTTGGCAGTGTGAACACTGAAGCTTTCTTT. The chain couples TRBV7-2 to TRBJ1-1; no clear D. Germline-derived CDR1 and CDR2 are SGHTA and FQGNSA. The ends were cut back, 3 bases at V and 0 bases at J, with 8 bases in the middle. The CDR3 spans 14 residues.

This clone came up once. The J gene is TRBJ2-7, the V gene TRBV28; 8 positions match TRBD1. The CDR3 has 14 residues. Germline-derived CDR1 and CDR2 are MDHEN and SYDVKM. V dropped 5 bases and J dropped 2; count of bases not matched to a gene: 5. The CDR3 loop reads CASSRDRPTYEQYF. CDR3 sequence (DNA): TGTGCCAGCAGTCGGGACAGGCCGACCTACGAGCAGTACTTC.

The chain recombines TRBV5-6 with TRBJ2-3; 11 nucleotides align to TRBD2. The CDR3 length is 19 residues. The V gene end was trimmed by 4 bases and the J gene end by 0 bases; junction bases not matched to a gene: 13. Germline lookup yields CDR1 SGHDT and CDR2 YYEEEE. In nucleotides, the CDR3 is TGTGCCAGCAGCCTTCAACCGGGACTAGCGGCGCCTAGCACAGATACGCAGTATTTT. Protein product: CASSLQPGLAAPSTDTQYF.

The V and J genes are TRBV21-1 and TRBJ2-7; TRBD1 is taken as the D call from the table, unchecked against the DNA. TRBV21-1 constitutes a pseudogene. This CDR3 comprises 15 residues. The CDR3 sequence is CASSIPGQGHYEQYF. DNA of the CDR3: TGTGCCAGCAGCATTCCGGGACAGGGACACTACGAGCAGTACTTC.